This T cell receptor (beta chain) was sequenced during a study of blood T cell repertoires in COVID-19. On the study more broadly: Before being deemed recovered, Cohort 3 donors had two negative PCRs, clearance, or symptom resolution.

Trimming took 4 bases from V and 4 from J, leaving 13 bases between them. CDR1 is LNHDA and CDR2 is SQIVND in the germline V gene (reference sequence). The CDR3 has 14 residues. The assay was immunoSEQ multiplex PCR, and TCRdb's table has in-frame clones only and misses some. The table has about 190,000 clones, approximately 86% seen once; the top ten hold 20% to 25%. Participants spanned ages about 18 to 90 years and resided in 20 to 30 US areas. The receptor was derived from a woman in her forties in a cohort exposed to, infected with or recovered from COVID-19 (not recorded which). V is TRBV19 and J is TRBJ1-2; perhaps TRBD1 as D (6 bases). Sequenced material: PBMCs or T cells enriched from blood (not recorded which). The CDR3 nucleotides read TGTGCCAGTAGTACAGACAGGTTCCGCTATGGCTACACCTTC. Its protein is CASSTDRFRYGYTF.